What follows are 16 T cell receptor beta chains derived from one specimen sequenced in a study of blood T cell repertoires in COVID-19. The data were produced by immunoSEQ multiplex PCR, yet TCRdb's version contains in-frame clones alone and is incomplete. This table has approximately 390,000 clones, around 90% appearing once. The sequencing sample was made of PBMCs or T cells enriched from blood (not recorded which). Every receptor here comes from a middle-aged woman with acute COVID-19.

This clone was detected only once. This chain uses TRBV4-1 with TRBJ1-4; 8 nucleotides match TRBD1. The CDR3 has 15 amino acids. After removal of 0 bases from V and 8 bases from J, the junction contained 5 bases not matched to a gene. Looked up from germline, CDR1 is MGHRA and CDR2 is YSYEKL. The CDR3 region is CASSQEAGGTEKLFF. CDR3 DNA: TGCGCCAGCAGCCAAGAGGCAGGGGGCACGGAAAAACTGTTTTTT.

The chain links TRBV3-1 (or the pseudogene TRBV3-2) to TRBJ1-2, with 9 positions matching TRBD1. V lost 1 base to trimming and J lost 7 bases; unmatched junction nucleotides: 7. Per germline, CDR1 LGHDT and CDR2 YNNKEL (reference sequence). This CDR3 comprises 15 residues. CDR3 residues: CASSQVTGGSSGYTF. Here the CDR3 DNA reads TGTGCCAGCAGCCAAGTAACAGGGGGCTCGAGTGGCTACACCTTC.

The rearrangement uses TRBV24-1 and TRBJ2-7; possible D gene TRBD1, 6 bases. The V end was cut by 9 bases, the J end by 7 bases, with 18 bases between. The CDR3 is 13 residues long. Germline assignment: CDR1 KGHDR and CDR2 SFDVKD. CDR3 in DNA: TGTGCCACCCCTAGGACAGTCCGTCGAGAGCAGTACTTC. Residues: CATPRTVRREQYF.

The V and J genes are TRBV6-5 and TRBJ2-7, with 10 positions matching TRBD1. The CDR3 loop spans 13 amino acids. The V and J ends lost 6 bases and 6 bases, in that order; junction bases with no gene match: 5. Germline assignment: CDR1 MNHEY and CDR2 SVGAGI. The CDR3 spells CASRRQGALEQYF. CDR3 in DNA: TGTGCCAGCAGACGACAGGGGGCTCTCGAGCAGTACTTC.

The DNA for the CDR3 is TGTGCCAGCAGTTACGGGACAGGGGGCTCTGGCTATGGCTACACCTTC. Its protein is CASSYGTGGSGYGYTF. The chain employs TRBV6-5 and TRBJ1-2, with 12 nucleotides matching TRBD1. Germline trimming cut 2 bases from V and 4 bases from J; bases unmatched to any gene: 5. This CDR3 has 16 residues. Germline V gives CDR1 MNHEY, CDR2 SVGAGI.

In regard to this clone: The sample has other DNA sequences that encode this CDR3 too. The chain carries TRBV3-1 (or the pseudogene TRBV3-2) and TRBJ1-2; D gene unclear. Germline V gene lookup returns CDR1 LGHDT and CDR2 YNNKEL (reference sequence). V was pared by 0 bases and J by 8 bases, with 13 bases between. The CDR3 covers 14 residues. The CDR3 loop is CASSQENRAYGYTF. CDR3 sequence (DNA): TGTGCCAGCAGCCAAGAGAACAGAGCCTACGGCTACACCTTC.

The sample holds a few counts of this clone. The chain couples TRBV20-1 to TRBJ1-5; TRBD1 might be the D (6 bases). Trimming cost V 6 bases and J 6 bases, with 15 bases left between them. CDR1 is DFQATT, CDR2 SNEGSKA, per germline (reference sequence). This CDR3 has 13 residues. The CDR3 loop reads CSASNRVGQPQHF. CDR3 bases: TGCAGTGCAAGTAACAGGGTTGGTCAGCCCCAGCATTTT.

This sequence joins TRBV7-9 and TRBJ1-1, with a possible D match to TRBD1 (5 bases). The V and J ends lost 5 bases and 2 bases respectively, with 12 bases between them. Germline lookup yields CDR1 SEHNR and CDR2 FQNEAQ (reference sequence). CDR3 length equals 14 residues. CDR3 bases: TGTGCCAGCAGCCAGGGACTGCAAAACACTGAAGCTTTCTTT. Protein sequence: CASSQGLQNTEAFF.

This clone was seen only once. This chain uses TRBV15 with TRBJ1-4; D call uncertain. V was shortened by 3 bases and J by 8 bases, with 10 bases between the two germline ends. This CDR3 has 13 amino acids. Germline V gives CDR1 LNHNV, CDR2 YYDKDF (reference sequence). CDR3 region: CATSRGRREKLFF. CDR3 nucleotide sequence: TGTGCCACCAGCAGGGGGAGGAGGGAAAAACTGTTTTTT.

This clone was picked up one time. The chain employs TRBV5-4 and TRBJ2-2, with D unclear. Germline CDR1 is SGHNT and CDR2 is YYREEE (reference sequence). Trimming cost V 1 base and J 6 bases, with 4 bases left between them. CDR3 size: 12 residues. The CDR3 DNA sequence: TGTGCCAGCAGCTTGATAGCCGGGGAGCTGTTTTTT. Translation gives CASSLIAGELFF.

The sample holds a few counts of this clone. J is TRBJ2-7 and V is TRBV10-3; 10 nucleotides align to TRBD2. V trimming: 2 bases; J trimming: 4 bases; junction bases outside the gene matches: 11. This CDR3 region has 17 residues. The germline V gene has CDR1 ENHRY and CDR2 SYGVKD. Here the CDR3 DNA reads TGTGCCATCAGTGAGATCGTCCCTAGCGGGGGCCCTTACGAGCAGTACTTC. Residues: CAISEIVPSGGPYEQYF.

Here the CDR3 reads CASSHWGQGLSYEQYF. The DNA for the CDR3 is TGTGCCAGCAGCCACTGGGGGCAGGGTCTCTCCTACGAGCAGTACTTC. J is TRBJ2-7 and V is TRBV7-9, with D perhaps matching TRBD1 (6 bases). In germline, CDR1 is SEHNR, CDR2 FQNEAQ (reference sequence). This CDR3 region has 16 residues. The V end lost 5 bases, the J end lost 0 bases, and 17 bases lay between the germline ends. The entire variable domain, with the rest obtained from reference TRBV7-9 and TRBJ2-7, is as follows: DTGVSQNPRHKITKRGQNVTFRCDPISEHNRLYWYRQTLGQGPEFLTYFQNEAQLEKSRLLSDRFSAERPKGSFSTLEIQRTEQGDSAMYLCASSHWGQGLSYEQYFGPGTRLTVT.

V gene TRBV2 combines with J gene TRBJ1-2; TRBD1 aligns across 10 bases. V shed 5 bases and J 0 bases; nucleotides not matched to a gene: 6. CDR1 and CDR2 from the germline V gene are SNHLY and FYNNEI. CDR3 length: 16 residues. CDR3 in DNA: TGTGCCAGCAGTTCCACCGGGACAGGGGCTAACTATGGCTACACCTTC. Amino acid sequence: CASSSTGTGANYGYTF.

The CDR3 sequence: CAIRGGTSGGEDTQYF. CDR3 DNA: TGTGCCATCAGGGGCGGGACTAGCGGGGGGGAGGATACGCAGTATTTT. The genes are TRBV10-3 and TRBJ2-3, with TRBD2 matching over 16 bases. With 6 bases clipped from V and 6 bases from J, the junction kept 6 bases outside the gene matches. Germline lookup yields CDR1 ENHRY and CDR2 SYGVKD. This CDR3 comprises 16 residues.

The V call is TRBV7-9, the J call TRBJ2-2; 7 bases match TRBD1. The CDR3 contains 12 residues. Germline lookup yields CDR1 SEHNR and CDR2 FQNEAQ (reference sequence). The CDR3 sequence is CATDREAGELFF. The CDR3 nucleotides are TGTGCTACCGACAGGGAAGCCGGGGAGCTGTTTTTT.

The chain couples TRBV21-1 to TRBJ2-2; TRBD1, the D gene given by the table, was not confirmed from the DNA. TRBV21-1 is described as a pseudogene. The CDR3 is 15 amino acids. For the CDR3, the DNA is TGTGCCAGCAGCAAAGGATCCAGTGGTGGCGGGGAGCTGTTTTTT. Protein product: CASSKGSSGGGELFF.